Here is one T cell receptor (beta chain) with its context. No antigen is known for it. The CDR3 has 15 residues. After removal of 1 base from V and 7 bases from J, the junction contained 5 bases not matched to a gene. The entry originates in a study of blood T cells in healthy people across ages. Broader study findings: Per million T cells, the diversity of TCR beta decreased roughly linearly as age advanced.

A second roughly 6 to 12 cycle PCR used barcoded and J-beta primers. TCRdb passed the 5' RACE reads through MiXCR, listing each CDR3 protein once. The sample holds approximately 850,000 distinct CDR3 sequences, 40% to 50% seen once. This chain connects TRBV12-3 or TRBV12-4 to TRBJ1-2; 11 bases match TRBD1. The clonotype comes from a man in his sixties in good health. Sequencing was performed on blood. In DNA, the CDR3 is TGTGCCAGCAGTTTAGGCGGACAGGGGGCAGGTGGCTACACCTTC. It specifies CASSLGGQGAGGYTF.